The rows below give T cell receptor beta chains drawn from one sample of a study of T cell responses to AZD1222 COVID-19 vaccine. TCRdb keeps only in-frame clones here, not all; method: immunoSEQ multiplex PCR. This sample has around 110,000 clones, with 90% found just once. Source: peripheral blood, taken on day 0 of AZD1222 vaccination. All receptors come from an adult in good health. CDR3s leave out the opening cysteine and the closing phenylalanine or tryptophan. Where a row states a size, it is once, few, many or the class of an expanded clone; other rows omit it.

clone_size: NA
j_call: TRBJ2-1
v_call: TRBV2
cdr3_length: 12
cdr3_aa: ASRWASGNNEQF

clone_size: NA
j_call: TRBJ2-3
v_call: TRBV6-5
cdr3_length: 12
cdr3_aa: ASSLAGVSDTQY

clone_size: NA
j_call: TRBJ2-3
v_call: TRBV19
cdr3_length: 11
cdr3_aa: ATQGQFTDTQY

clone_size: NA
j_call: TRBJ2-7
v_call: TRBV19
cdr3_length: 13
cdr3_aa: ASSRTSGVSYEQY

clone_size: few
j_call: TRBJ1-1
v_call: TRBV2
cdr3_length: 11
cdr3_aa: ATGGQPNTEAF

clone_size: NA
j_call: TRBJ1-5
v_call: TRBV7-8
cdr3_length: 13
cdr3_aa: ASSLDRGLNQPQH

clone_size: NA
j_call: TRBJ1-1
v_call: TRBV19
cdr3_length: 12
cdr3_aa: ASLEGQGYTEAF

clone_size: few
j_call: TRBJ2-2
v_call: TRBV24-1
cdr3_length: 10
cdr3_aa: ATSRGPGELF

clone_size: NA
j_call: TRBJ2-7
v_call: TRBV5-8
cdr3_length: 12
cdr3_aa: ASSLETGSYEQY

clone_size: NA
j_call: TRBJ2-1
v_call: TRBV28
cdr3_length: 13
cdr3_aa: ASRSGTGGYNEQF

clone_size: NA
j_call: TRBJ2-7
v_call: TRBV7-3
cdr3_length: 12
cdr3_aa: ASSFRAGGDEQY

clone_size: once
j_call: TRBJ1-5
v_call: TRBV6-5
cdr3_length: 13
cdr3_aa: ASSYSSSSNQPQH

clone_size: NA
j_call: TRBJ1-1
v_call: TRBV21-1
cdr3_length: 13
cdr3_aa: ASSKALTGNTEAF

clone_size: NA
j_call: TRBJ1-2
v_call: TRBV27
cdr3_length: 14
cdr3_aa: ASSLYSTGQNYGYT

clone_size: NA
j_call: TRBJ1-4
v_call: TRBV9
cdr3_length: 13
cdr3_aa: ASSPQQGTNEKLF

clone_size: NA
j_call: TRBJ2-2
v_call: TRBV10-3
cdr3_length: 12
cdr3_aa: AISESFNTGELF

clone_size: NA
j_call: TRBJ1-5
v_call: TRBV27
cdr3_length: 12
cdr3_aa: ASNSGTGPGPQH

clone_size: NA
j_call: TRBJ2-1
v_call: TRBV18
cdr3_length: 16
cdr3_aa: ASSLSSGTSGRKNEQF

clone_size: NA
j_call: TRBJ2-5
v_call: TRBV7-2
cdr3_length: 14
cdr3_aa: ASSGRTRMGSETQY

clone_size: NA
j_call: TRBJ2-3
v_call: TRBV14
cdr3_length: 11
cdr3_aa: ASSRVVVDTQY

clone_size: few
j_call: TRBJ2-7
v_call: TRBV18
cdr3_length: 13
cdr3_aa: ASSPSSGSPYEQY

clone_size: NA
j_call: TRBJ1-5
v_call: TRBV4-1
cdr3_length: 13
cdr3_aa: ASSLGGQLNQPQH

clone_size: NA
j_call: TRBJ1-1
v_call: TRBV7-9
cdr3_length: 13
cdr3_aa: ASSLGAAMNTEAF

clone_size: NA
j_call: TRBJ2-7
v_call: TRBV5-1
cdr3_length: 14
cdr3_aa: ASSVTSGVSSYEQY

clone_size: NA
j_call: TRBJ1-1
v_call: TRBV19
cdr3_length: 13
cdr3_aa: ASSPGSGGNTEAF

clone_size: NA
j_call: TRBJ2-3
v_call: TRBV7-3
cdr3_length: 10
cdr3_aa: ASSLAADTQY

clone_size: NA
j_call: TRBJ2-7
v_call: TRBV6-5
cdr3_length: 11
cdr3_aa: ASSPRIVSQQY

clone_size: NA
j_call: TRBJ2-5
v_call: TRBV5-1
cdr3_length: 13
cdr3_aa: ASSLRTGIGETQY

clone_size: NA
j_call: TRBJ1-2
v_call: TRBV6-6
cdr3_length: 13
cdr3_aa: ASSSGQGIFDGYT

clone_size: NA
j_call: TRBJ2-1
v_call: TRBV18
cdr3_length: 13
cdr3_aa: ASPAPGLVDNEQF

clone_size: NA
j_call: TRBJ1-6
v_call: TRBV19
cdr3_length: 14
cdr3_aa: ASSTIQGATNSPLH

clone_size: NA
j_call: TRBJ2-1
v_call: TRBV7-9
cdr3_length: 13
cdr3_aa: ASSLAGVGVNEQF

clone_size: NA
j_call: TRBJ1-1
v_call: TRBV6-5
cdr3_length: 12
cdr3_aa: ASSYQNRRTEAF

clone_size: NA
j_call: TRBJ1-2
v_call: TRBV4-1
cdr3_length: 11
cdr3_aa: ASSSREGYGYT

clone_size: NA
j_call: TRBJ2-1
v_call: TRBV12-5
cdr3_length: 11
cdr3_aa: ASGLGGLAEQF

clone_size: NA
j_call: TRBJ2-7
v_call: TRBV5-1
cdr3_length: 14
cdr3_aa: ASSLAPGGVSYEQY

clone_size: NA
j_call: TRBJ1-1
v_call: TRBV12-3/TRBV12-4
cdr3_length: 10
cdr3_aa: ASSLMVNEAF

clone_size: NA
j_call: TRBJ1-1
v_call: TRBV6-2/TRBV6-3
cdr3_length: 13
cdr3_aa: ASSSPGTGNTEAF

clone_size: NA
j_call: TRBJ2-1
v_call: TRBV7-8
cdr3_length: 14
cdr3_aa: ASSPYGQGGYNEQF

clone_size: NA
j_call: TRBJ1-3
v_call: TRBV2
cdr3_length: 13
cdr3_aa: ASSRDLHSGNTIY

clone_size: NA
j_call: TRBJ2-5
v_call: TRBV5-5
cdr3_length: 11
cdr3_aa: ASSPGNLETQY